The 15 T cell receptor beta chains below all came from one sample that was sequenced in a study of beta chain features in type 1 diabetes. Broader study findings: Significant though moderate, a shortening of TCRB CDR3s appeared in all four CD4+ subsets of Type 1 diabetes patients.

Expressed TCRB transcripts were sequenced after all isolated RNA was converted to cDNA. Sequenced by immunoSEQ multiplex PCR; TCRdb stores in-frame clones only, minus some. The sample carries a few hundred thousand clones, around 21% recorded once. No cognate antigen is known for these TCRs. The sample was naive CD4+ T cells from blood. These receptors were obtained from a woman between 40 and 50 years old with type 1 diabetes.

CDR3 in amino acids: CASSSDSYQPQHF. The CDR3 DNA reads as TGTGCCAGCAGTTCCGACAGCTATCAGCCCCAGCATTTT. The chain has TRBV28 and TRBJ1-5; weak D call: TRBD1 (5 bases). This CDR3 region has 13 residues. Trimming took 4 bases from V and 5 from J, leaving 9 bases between them. Germline CDR1 MDHEN, CDR2 SYDVKM.

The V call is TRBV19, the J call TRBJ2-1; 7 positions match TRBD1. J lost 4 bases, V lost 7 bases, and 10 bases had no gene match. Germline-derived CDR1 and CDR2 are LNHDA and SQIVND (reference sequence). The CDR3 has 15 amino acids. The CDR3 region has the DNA TGTGCCAGTACCCGTACCCGGGACAGTTACAATGAGCAGTTCTTC. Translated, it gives CASTRTRDSYNEQFF.

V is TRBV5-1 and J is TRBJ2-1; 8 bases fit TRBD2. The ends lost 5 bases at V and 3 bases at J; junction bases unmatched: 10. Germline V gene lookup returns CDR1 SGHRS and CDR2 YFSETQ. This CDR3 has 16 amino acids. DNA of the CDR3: TGCGCCAGCAGTTCTGTGCCGCGGGAGGTCTACAATGAGCAGTTCTTC. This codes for CASSSVPREVYNEQFF.

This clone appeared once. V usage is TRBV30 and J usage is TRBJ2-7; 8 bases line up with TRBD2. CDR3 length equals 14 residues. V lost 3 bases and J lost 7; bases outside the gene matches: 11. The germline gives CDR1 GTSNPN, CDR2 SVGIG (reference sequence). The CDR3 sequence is CAWRAGRVLREQYF. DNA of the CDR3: TGTGCCTGGAGAGCCGGGAGGGTCCTCAGGGAGCAGTACTTC.

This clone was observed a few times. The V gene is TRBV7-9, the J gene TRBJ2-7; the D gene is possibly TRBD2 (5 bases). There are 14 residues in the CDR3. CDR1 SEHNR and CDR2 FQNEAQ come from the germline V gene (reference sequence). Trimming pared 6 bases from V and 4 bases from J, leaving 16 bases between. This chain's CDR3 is CASSYMGPGYEQYF. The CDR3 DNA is TGTGCCAGCAGTTATATGGGCCCGGGGTACGAGCAGTACTTC.

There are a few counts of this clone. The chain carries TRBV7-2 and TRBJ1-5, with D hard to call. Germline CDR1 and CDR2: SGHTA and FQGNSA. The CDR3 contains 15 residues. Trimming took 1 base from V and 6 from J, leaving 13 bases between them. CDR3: CASSLVAELVQPQHF. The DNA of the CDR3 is TGTGCCAGCAGCTTAGTGGCGGAGCTGGTTCAGCCCCAGCATTTT.

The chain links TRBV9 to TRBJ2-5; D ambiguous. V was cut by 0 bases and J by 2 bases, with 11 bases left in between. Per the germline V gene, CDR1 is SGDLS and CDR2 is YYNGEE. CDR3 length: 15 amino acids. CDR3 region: CASSVGVGRQETQYF. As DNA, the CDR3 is TGTGCCAGCAGCGTAGGGGTGGGCAGGCAAGAGACCCAGTACTTC.

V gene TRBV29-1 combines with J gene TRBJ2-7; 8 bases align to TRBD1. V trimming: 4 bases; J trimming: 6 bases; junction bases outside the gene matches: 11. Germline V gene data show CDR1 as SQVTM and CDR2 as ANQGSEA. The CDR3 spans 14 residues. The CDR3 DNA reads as TGCAGCGTTGCCCGCGACAGGGGACTGGGCGAGCAGTACTTC. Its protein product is CSVARDRGLGEQYF.

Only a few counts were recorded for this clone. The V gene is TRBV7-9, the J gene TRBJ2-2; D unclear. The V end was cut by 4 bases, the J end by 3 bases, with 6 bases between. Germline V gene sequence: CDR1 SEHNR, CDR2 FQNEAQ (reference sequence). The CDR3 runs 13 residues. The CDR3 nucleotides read TGTGCCAGCAGCTCCAAATACACCGGGGAGCTGTTTTTT. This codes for CASSSKYTGELFF.

The CDR3 reads CSSSGVGDADTQYF. The CDR3 DNA is TGCAGCTCGTCGGGGGTCGGAGACGCAGATACGCAGTATTTT. V usage is TRBV29-1 and J usage is TRBJ2-3; possible D gene TRBD2, 6 bases. V dropped 8 bases and J dropped 4 bases, with 19 bases sitting between them. Per germline, CDR1 SQVTM and CDR2 ANQGSEA. This CDR3 contains 14 residues.

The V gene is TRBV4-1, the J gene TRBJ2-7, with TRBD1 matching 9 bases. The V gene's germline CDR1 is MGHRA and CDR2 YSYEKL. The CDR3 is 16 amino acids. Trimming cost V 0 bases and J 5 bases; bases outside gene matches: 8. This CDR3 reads CASSQESGTGIHEQYF. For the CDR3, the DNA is TGCGCCAGCAGCCAAGAGTCCGGGACAGGGATCCACGAGCAGTACTTC.

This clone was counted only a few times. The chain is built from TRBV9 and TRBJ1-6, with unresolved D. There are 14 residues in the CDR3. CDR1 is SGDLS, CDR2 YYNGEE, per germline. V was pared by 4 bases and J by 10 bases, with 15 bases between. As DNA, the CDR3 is TGTGCCAGCAGCCAGCAGGAGACGGGATCACCCCTCCACTTT. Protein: CASSQQETGSPLHF.

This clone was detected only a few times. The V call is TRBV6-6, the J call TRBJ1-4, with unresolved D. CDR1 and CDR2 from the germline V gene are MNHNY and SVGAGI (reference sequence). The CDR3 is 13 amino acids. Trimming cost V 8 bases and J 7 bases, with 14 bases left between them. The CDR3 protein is CASALQVAEKLFF. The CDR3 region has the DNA TGTGCCAGCGCCCTGCAGGTTGCTGAAAAACTGTTTTTT.

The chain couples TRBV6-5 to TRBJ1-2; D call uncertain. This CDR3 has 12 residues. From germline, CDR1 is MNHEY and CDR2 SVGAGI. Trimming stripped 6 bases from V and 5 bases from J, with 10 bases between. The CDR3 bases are TGTGCCAGCAGCAAGGGAGGGTATGGCTACACCTTC. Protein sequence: CASSKGGYGYTF.

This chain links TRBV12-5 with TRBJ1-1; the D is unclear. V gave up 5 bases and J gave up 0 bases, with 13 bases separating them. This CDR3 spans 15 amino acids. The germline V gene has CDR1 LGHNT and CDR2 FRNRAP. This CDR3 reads CASGPPRGLNTEAFF. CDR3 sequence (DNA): TGTGCTAGTGGTCCCCCCAGAGGGTTGAACACTGAAGCTTTCTTT.